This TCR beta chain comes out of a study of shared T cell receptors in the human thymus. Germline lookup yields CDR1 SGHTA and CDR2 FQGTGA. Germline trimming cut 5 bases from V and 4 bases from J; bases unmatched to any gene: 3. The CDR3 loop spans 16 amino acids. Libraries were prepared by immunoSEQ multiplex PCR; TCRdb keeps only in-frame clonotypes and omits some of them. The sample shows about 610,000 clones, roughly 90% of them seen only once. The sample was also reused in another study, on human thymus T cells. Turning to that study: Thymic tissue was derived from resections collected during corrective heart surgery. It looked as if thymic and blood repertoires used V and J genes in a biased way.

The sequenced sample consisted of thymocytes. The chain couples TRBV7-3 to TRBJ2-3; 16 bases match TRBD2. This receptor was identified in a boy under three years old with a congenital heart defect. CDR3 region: CASSAGTSGRADTQYF. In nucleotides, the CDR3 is TGTGCCAGCAGCGCCGGGACTAGCGGGAGGGCAGATACGCAGTATTTT.